The entry below describes one T cell receptor (beta chain). These data are taken from a study of blood T cell repertoires in COVID-19. This table comes from immunoSEQ multiplex PCR, and its TCRdb copy is limited to in-frame clones, with some not included. The sample includes some 300,000 clones, 87% seen only once; the top ten take roughly 2%. The sample consisted of peripheral blood. This clonotype originated in a man aged 18 to 35 with active or convalescent COVID-19.

The CDR3 sequence is CASSTRRSGRSSYNEQFF. CDR3 coding DNA: TGTGCCAGCTCGACTCGGAGGAGCGGGAGGAGCTCCTACAATGAGCAGTTCTTC. This rearrangement joins TRBV7-9 to TRBJ2-1; 9 bases line up with TRBD2. V shed 8 bases and J 0 bases; nucleotides not matched to a gene: 14. Germline-derived CDR1 and CDR2 are SEHNR and FQNEAQ (reference sequence). The length of the CDR3 is 18 residues.